One and the same sample provided the 26 T cell receptor beta chains below, sequenced in a study of blood T cell repertoires in COVID-19. TCRdb keeps only in-frame clones here, not all; method: immunoSEQ multiplex PCR. The sample comprises 160,000 or so clones, just over 90% of which are singletons, and 1.5% to 2.5% rests with the top ten. The specimen sequenced was peripheral blood. Receptor source: a woman between 55 and 75 years old with COVID-19, enrolled during active disease.

This rearrangement joins TRBV7-9 to TRBJ2-2; a weak D match, TRBD1 (6 bases). The germline gives CDR1 SEHNR, CDR2 FQNEAQ (reference sequence). This CDR3 comprises 15 residues. V lost 6 bases to trimming and J lost 2 bases, with 13 bases between them. CDR3 DNA sequence: TGTGCCAGCAGTCAAAACAGGGTCAACACCGGGGAGCTGTTTTTT. Its translation is CASSQNRVNTGELFF.

The chain is built from TRBV7-2 and TRBJ2-3; tentative D call: TRBD1 (8 bases). Trimming stripped 6 bases from V and 4 bases from J, with 17 bases between. The germline V gene encodes CDR1 SGHTA and CDR2 FQGNSA. The CDR3 has 15 amino acids. CDR3: CASRRTGGAPDTQYF. DNA for the CDR3: TGTGCCAGCAGGCGAACAGGGGGGGCCCCAGATACGCAGTATTTT. Together with reference TRBV7-2 and TRBJ2-3, the CDR3 gives the full variable domain: GAGVSQSPSNKVTEKGKDVELRCDPISGHTALYWYRQSLGQGLEFLIYFQGNSAPDKSGLPSDRFSAERTGGSVSTLTIQRTQQEDSAVYLCASRRTGGAPDTQYFGPGTRLTVL.

The rearrangement joins TRBV15 to TRBJ1-5; TRBD1 is a possible D gene (6 bases). V was trimmed by 2 bases and J by 3 bases, leaving 17 bases between them. CDR1 LNHNV and CDR2 YYDKDF come from the germline V gene (reference sequence). The CDR3 has 17 amino acids. The chain's CDR3 is CATSRPAATGPNQPQHF. The DNA for the CDR3 is TGTGCCACCAGCAGACCTGCCGCGACAGGTCCCAATCAGCCCCAGCATTTT.

The gene calls are TRBV5-1 and TRBJ2-3; D perhaps matches TRBD1 (5 bases). There are 14 residues in the CDR3. Deletions cut 4 bases from V and 2 bases from J, with 11 bases between. Germline V lookup: CDR1 SGHRS, CDR2 YFSETQ. The CDR3 DNA follows: TGCGCCAGCAGCCACGACAGCTACACAGATACGCAGTATTTT. Protein sequence: CASSHDSYTDTQYF.

Here the CDR3 DNA reads TGTGCCAGTAGTATAGACCCAGTTGGCACTGAAGCTTTCTTT. This sequence encodes CASSIDPVGTEAFF. The V gene is TRBV19, the J gene TRBJ1-1; D not certain. The CDR3 is 14 residues long. CDR1 LNHDA and CDR2 SQIVND come from the germline V gene (reference sequence). Between the trimmed V and J ends, which lost 0 bases and 4 bases, there was a span of 9 bases.

CDR3 protein: CASRGVTAYTEAFF. For the CDR3, the DNA is TGTGCCAGTAGGGGTGTGACAGCCTACACTGAAGCTTTCTTT. V and J are TRBV19 and TRBJ1-1, with TRBD1 as a possible D gene (5 bases). The germline V gene encodes CDR1 LNHDA and CDR2 SQIVND (reference sequence). The CDR3 runs to 14 residues. The V end was cut by 6 bases, the J end by 3 bases, with 14 bases between.

The V and J genes are TRBV18 and TRBJ1-5, with 8 bases identical to TRBD1. The CDR3 is 15 amino acids. Losses at the gene ends were 6 bases for V and 0 bases for J; bases not matched to a gene: 4. The germline V gene encodes CDR1 KGHSH and CDR2 LQKENI. The CDR3 loop reads CASSLQGVSNQPQHF. DNA for the CDR3: TGTGCCAGCTCGCTACAGGGGGTTAGCAATCAGCCCCAGCATTTT.

The CDR3 is CASSYSGQGRGYTF. The DNA of the CDR3 is TGTGCCAGCAGTTACTCGGGACAGGGAAGGGGCTACACCTTC. The chain carries TRBV6-5 and TRBJ1-2; 9 nucleotides line up with TRBD1. Losses at the gene ends were 0 bases for V and 8 bases for J; bases not matched to a gene: 4. CDR1 is MNHEY and CDR2 is SVGAGI in the germline V gene. The CDR3 consists of 14 residues.

The chain employs TRBV19 and TRBJ1-1, with a possible D match to TRBD1 (6 bases). Trimming stripped 3 bases from V and 12 bases from J, with 20 bases between. Germline-derived CDR1 and CDR2 are LNHDA and SQIVND (reference sequence). This CDR3 has 14 residues. The CDR3 nucleotides read TGTGCCAGTAGTATTGTTGGGATCCGGACAGAAACTTTCTTT. Amino acids: CASSIVGIRTETFF.

CDR3 sequence reads: CASSLEGLAGINEQFF. DNA for the CDR3: TGCGCCAGCAGCTTGGAGGGACTAGCGGGGATAAATGAGCAGTTCTTC. This chain connects TRBV5-1 to TRBJ2-1, with 13 bases matching TRBD2. Germline V lookup: CDR1 SGHRS, CDR2 YFSETQ. Losses at the gene ends were 0 bases for V and 7 bases for J; bases not matched to a gene: 4. The CDR3 runs to 16 residues.

The chain has TRBV27 and TRBJ1-2; 9 nucleotides match TRBD1. This CDR3 spans 12 amino acids. Unmatched junction bases numbered 2, after V lost 6 bases and J lost 6 bases. Germline CDR1 MNHEY, CDR2 SMNVEV (reference sequence). The CDR3 sequence: CASRDRGNGYTF. CDR3 nucleotides: TGTGCCAGCAGGGACAGGGGAAATGGCTACACCTTC.

The chain combines TRBV5-5 with TRBJ1-2; 8 bases are shared with TRBD1. The junction had 5 bases not matched to a gene; V was cut back by 4 bases and J by 3 bases. CDR1 is SGHKS and CDR2 is YYEKEE in the germline V gene (reference sequence). The CDR3 covers 14 residues. DNA for the CDR3: TGTGCCAGCAGCGTGGACAGGGCTGACTATGGCTACACCTTC. Encoded protein: CASSVDRADYGYTF.

This rearrangement joins TRBV7-9 to TRBJ1-2; no clear D. CDR1 is SEHNR and CDR2 is FQNEAQ in the germline V gene (reference sequence). The V end lost 3 bases, the J end lost 8 bases, and 13 bases lay between the germline ends. The CDR3 totals 13 residues. The CDR3 protein is CASSFGGDRGYTF. DNA for the CDR3: TGTGCCAGCAGCTTCGGAGGAGATCGCGGCTACACCTTC. Filled out from reference TRBV7-9 and TRBJ1-2, the complete variable domain reads DTGVSQNPRHKITKRGQNVTFRCDPISEHNRLYWYRQTLGQGPEFLTYFQNEAQLEKSRLLSDRFSAERPKGSFSTLEIQRTEQGDSAMYLCASSFGGDRGYTFGSGTRLTVV.

The rearrangement joins TRBV5-4 to TRBJ1-2; D uncertain. Between the trimmed V and J ends, which lost 0 bases and 7 bases, there was a span of 16 bases. The CDR3 loop spans 15 amino acids. Germline V gene data show CDR1 as SGHNT and CDR2 as YYREEE (reference sequence). CDR3 nucleotide sequence: TGTGCCAGCAGCTTGGATTATGGAGAGGAGGGTGGCTACACCTTC. Its translation is CASSLDYGEEGGYTF.

For the CDR3, the DNA is TGTGCCAGCAGTTTGGCGTCGCTACGGCCGACTTTTAACTATGGCTACACCTTC. It specifies CASSLASLRPTFNYGYTF. This chain uses TRBV28 with TRBJ1-2; the D is unclear. V was pared by 3 bases and J by 1 base, with 21 bases between. The CDR3 runs 18 residues. From germline, CDR1 is MDHEN and CDR2 SYDVKM.

This clone was seen a single time. The chain has TRBV4-2 and TRBJ2-1; TRBD1 is a possible D gene (6 bases). The V gene's germline CDR1 is LGHNA and CDR2 YNFKEQ. V shed 2 bases and J shed 2 bases, with 16 bases lying between them. This CDR3 is 17 amino acids long. CDR3 amino acids: CASSQFPQGTAYNEQFF. The DNA for the CDR3 is TGTGCCAGCAGCCAATTTCCGCAGGGGACGGCCTACAATGAGCAGTTCTTC.

This chain joins TRBV2 and TRBJ2-3; D is undetermined. Germline V lookup: CDR1 SNHLY, CDR2 FYNNEI. The length of the CDR3 is 11 residues. Trimming took off 4 bases at V and 14 bases at J, with 13 bases between the two ends. The CDR3 DNA reads TGTGCCAGCAGTGCTTTAACGGTCGGGTATTTT. This encodes CASSALTVGYF.

The CDR3 coding sequence is TGTGCCAGCAGTTACGAGGGAAGCAATCAGCCCCAGCATTTT. The encoded protein is CASSYEGSNQPQHF. The rearrangement joins TRBV6-6 to TRBJ1-5; D is undetermined. Germline V gene sequence: CDR1 MNHNY, CDR2 SVGAGI (reference sequence). The V end lost 2 bases, the J end lost 1 base, and 6 bases lay between the germline ends. This CDR3 is 14 amino acids long.

The V call is TRBV18, the J call TRBJ2-7; 10 nucleotides align to TRBD1. V trimming: 2 bases; J trimming: 4 bases; junction bases outside the gene matches: 5. Germline-derived CDR1 and CDR2 are KGHSH and LQKENI. The CDR3 extends over 15 amino acids. The CDR3 sequence: CASSPVTGGSYEQYF. The CDR3 DNA sequence: TGTGCCAGCTCACCAGTGACAGGGGGCAGTTACGAGCAGTACTTC.

The V and J genes are TRBV5-1 and TRBJ2-7; a possible D gene is TRBD1 (5 bases). The CDR3 consists of 14 residues. Trimming pared 0 bases from V and 1 base from J, leaving 8 bases between. Per germline, CDR1 SGHRS and CDR2 YFSETQ. This chain's CDR3 is CASSLEAGSYEQYF. CDR3 bases: TGCGCCAGCAGCTTGGAGGCAGGGTCCTACGAGCAGTACTTC.

The V call is TRBV11-2, the J call TRBJ2-2, with D unresolved. Deletions cut 5 bases from V and 5 bases from J, with 15 bases between. The CDR3 length is 15 residues. Germline V gene data show CDR1 as SGHAT and CDR2 as FQNNGV. CDR3 sequence: CASSPRNGRTGELFF. The CDR3 nucleotides read TGTGCCAGCAGCCCACGAAACGGTCGGACCGGGGAGCTGTTTTTT.

This clone was seen a few times. The V and J genes are TRBV4-2 and TRBJ1-3; no clear D. V dropped 1 base and J dropped 4 bases, with 5 bases sitting between them. Germline V CDR1 and CDR2: LGHNA, YNFKEQ. The CDR3 extends over 13 amino acids. CDR3 DNA sequence: TGTGCCAGCAGCCAAGCGGGGGGAAACACCATATATTTT. Protein: CASSQAGGNTIYF.

The rearrangement links TRBV2 to TRBJ1-1; unclear D gene. V shed 8 bases and J shed 3 bases, with 13 bases lying between them. This CDR3 comprises 13 residues. Looked up from germline, CDR1 is SNHLY and CDR2 is FYNNEI. CDR3 coding DNA: TGTGCCAGCGAGGGCGAGGGTCACACTGAAGCTTTCTTT. It yields the protein CASEGEGHTEAFF.

The rearrangement uses TRBV28 and TRBJ2-1; D is uncertain. The length of the CDR3 is 18 residues. The ends were cut back, 2 bases at V and 0 bases at J, with 17 bases in the middle. Germline lookup yields CDR1 MDHEN and CDR2 SYDVKM. CDR3 residues: CASSLSLWSHNSYNEQFF. CDR3 in DNA: TGTGCCAGCAGTTTAAGTCTATGGAGCCACAACTCCTACAATGAGCAGTTCTTC.

The V gene is TRBV4-2, the J gene TRBJ1-2; a weak D match, TRBD1 (5 bases). The germline V gene has CDR1 LGHNA and CDR2 YNFKEQ. The V and J ends lost 2 bases and 8 bases respectively, with 12 bases between them. The CDR3 is 13 amino acids. CDR3 residues: CASSQTWEGGYTF. The DNA for the CDR3 is TGTGCCAGCAGCCAAACCTGGGAGGGGGGCTACACCTTC.

The chain joins TRBV18 to TRBJ1-4; the match to TRBD1 covers 7 bases. With 4 bases clipped from V and 11 bases from J, the junction kept 16 bases outside the gene matches. CDR3 size: 16 residues. Germline V gives CDR1 KGHSH, CDR2 LQKENI. The CDR3 loop is CASSLALPGQTGKLFF. The CDR3 DNA reads TGTGCCAGCTCACTAGCCTTGCCGGGACAGACGGGGAAACTGTTTTTT.